What follows is one T cell receptor (beta chain) and its context. Its antigen is currently not known. No quality values exist for individual bases; no much larger clone is one base distant. Another Seattle source contributed samples from volunteer blood donors who had recovered from COVID-19. The collaborating institutions used their own protocols to collect whole blood in K2EDTA tubes. For TCRbeta analysis, collaborator samples were shipped as frozen whole blood, as isolated PBMCs, or as DNA extracted from either sample type. TCRbeta CDR3 regions were amplified from genomic DNA using the immunoSEQ Assay, a bias-controlled multiplex PCR. In the paper's pipeline: Within the assay, amplification of reference gene primers was used to estimate how many nucleated cells each sample contained. Sequence reads were collapsed and filtered to measure the absolute abundance of every unique TCRbeta CDR3 rearrangement. For each sample, productive Simpson clonality was calculated by taking the square root of Simpson's diversity index across productive rearrangements. Entries here come from immuneACCESS through TCRdb and include only in-frame sequences with V and J called. Some clones fail to appear in such tables; in the studies checked, an unresolved V gene covers under half of the shortfall, and the cause of the remainder is unknown. V, J and clone size are those of that table, while D and trimming were read from the DNA. The sample table holds under 300,000 clones, of which roughly 91% were seen once. More than 0.95% of the sample rests with the top ten.

These data belong to a study of blood T cell repertoires in COVID-19 (dated by TCRdb to 2019 to 2021). Looking at the study overall: Samples from collaborators originated in the United States, Italy and Spain and spanned both the acute and convalescent phases of COVID-19. The material from the prospective study consisted of cDNA or gDNA derived from T cells, B-cell-depleted T cells, or PBMCs. Subjects who had been exposed to COVID-19, were actively infected with it, or had recovered from it provided the deeply sampled blood TCRbeta repertoires that made up the dataset. The repertoires were released in a freely available public database intended as a resource for research on the immune response to SARS-CoV-2. The samples were drawn from the first 160 participants of the ongoing ImmuneRACE study and from 950 to 1,500 subjects provided by 6 global collaborators. A de-identified subject ID, COVID-19 status, age in years and sex were almost always included in the sample metadata. Where available, HLA class I and class II types were obtained from metadata supplied by the sample provider rather than from assay-based typing. Findings and caveats that apply to the study as a whole: Clinical and demographic metadata were provided uncurated, with the amount varying by source and participant.

The germline V gene sets CDR1 to MNHEY and CDR2 to SVGAGI. The CDR3 starts with the cysteine, ends with the phenylalanine, and has 15 residues. This entry keeps only the CDR3 DNA: 45 bases, framed from base 1. V gives up 5 bases and J gives up 1 base, and the segment between their germline ends measures 11 bases. The rearranged segments are TRBV6-5 and TRBJ2-2; a weak D assignment points to TRBD2 (5 bases agree). The sample was peripheral blood. The receptor's source is a woman aged 40 to 55 who had recovered from COVID-19. CDR3 reads: CASSPLGRNTGELFF. The nucleotide sequence reads as follows: TGTGCCAGCAGTCCCCTGGGGAGGAACACCGGGGAGCTGTTTTTT.